This T cell receptor beta chain is drawn from a study of beta chain features in type 1 diabetes. Study conclusions and caveats: Equally in patients and controls, PCR might preferentially amplify shorter templates. The naive, central memory and Treg TCRB repertoires of patients appeared to be more similar to one another than those of healthy donors. Fewer insertions but more deletions were seen at VDJ junctions in type 1 diabetes patients.

Trimming shortened V by 6 bases and J by 4 bases, and 12 bases separated the two germline ends. Germline V gene sequence: CDR1 SSHAT, CDR2 FNYEAQ (reference sequence). The CDR3 is made up of 14 amino acids. Points on this clone: Its antigen remains unidentified. Within the sample, other DNA sequences also encode this same CDR3.

Every isolated RNA sample was fully reverse transcribed, so sequencing captured expressed TCRB transcripts. Naive, central memory and regulatory T cell samples produced a mean of approximately 4 million reads. TCRdb keeps only in-frame clones here, not all; method: immunoSEQ multiplex PCR. Of 450,000 or so clones in the sample, about an eighth were seen once. The V gene is TRBV7-7, the J gene TRBJ2-2, with D possibly being TRBD1 or TRBD2 (5 bases each). Sequenced sample: naive CD4+ T cells from blood. The receptor was isolated from a woman aged 18 to 35 in good health. CDR3 in amino acids: CASSPAGTTGELFF. CDR3 sequence (DNA): TGTGCCAGCAGTCCAGCAGGGACCACCGGGGAGCTGTTTTTT.